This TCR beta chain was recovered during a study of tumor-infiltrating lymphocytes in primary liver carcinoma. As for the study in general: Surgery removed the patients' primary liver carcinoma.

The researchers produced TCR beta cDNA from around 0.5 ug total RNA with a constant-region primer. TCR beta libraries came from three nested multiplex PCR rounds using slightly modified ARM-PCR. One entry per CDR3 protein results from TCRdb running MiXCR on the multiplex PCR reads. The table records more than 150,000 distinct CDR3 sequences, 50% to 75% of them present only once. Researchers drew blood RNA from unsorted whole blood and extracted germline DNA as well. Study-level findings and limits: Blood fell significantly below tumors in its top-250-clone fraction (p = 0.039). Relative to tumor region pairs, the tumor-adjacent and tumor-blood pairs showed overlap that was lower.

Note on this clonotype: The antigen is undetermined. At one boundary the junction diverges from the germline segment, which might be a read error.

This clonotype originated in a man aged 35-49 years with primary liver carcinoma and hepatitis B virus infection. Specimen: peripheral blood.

CDR3 in amino acids: CASSLGQENYGYTF. CDR3 bases: TGTGCCAGCAGCTTGGGACAGGAGAACTATGGCTACACTTTC. The V gene is TRBV5-4, the J gene TRBJ1-2; the D gene is possibly TRBD1 (6 bases). The CDR3 runs 14 residues. Germline lookup yields CDR1 SGHNT and CDR2 YYREEE (reference sequence).